These 11 T cell receptor beta chains were sequenced from one sample in a study of early T cells in non-severe SARS-CoV-2 infection. A single record per CDR3 protein comes from TCRdb applying MiXCR to the 5' RACE reads. The table includes some 77,000 distinct CDR3 sequences, roughly 16% detected once. The sample consisted of whole blood. These receptors were obtained from an adult who was a healthcare worker with PCR-confirmed SARS-CoV-2 infection or an uninfected control (not recorded which).

The chain joins TRBV5-8 to TRBJ2-4, with 7 positions matching TRBD1. Per the germline V gene, CDR1 is SGHTS and CDR2 is YDEGEE. J was trimmed by 0 bases and V by 2 bases; bases with no gene match: 5. There are 16 residues in the CDR3. The CDR3 DNA reads TGTGCCAGCAGCTTATGGACAGGTTCAGCCAAAAACATTCAGTACTTC. It specifies CASSLWTGSAKNIQYF.

This clonotype was recorded a few times. The J gene is TRBJ2-4, the V gene TRBV5-1; 7 nucleotides match TRBD1. The CDR3 has 15 residues. In germline, CDR1 is SGHRS, CDR2 YFSETQ. V shed 4 bases, J shed 7 bases, and the junction held 11 bases outside the gene matches. CDR3 protein: CASSPLIQGQNIQYF. As DNA, the CDR3 is TGCGCCAGCAGCCCTTTGATACAGGGGCAGAACATTCAGTACTTC. The full variable domain, completed using reference TRBV5-1 and TRBJ2-4, is KAGVTQTPRYLIKTRGQQVTLSCSPISGHRSVSWYQQTPGQGLQFLFEYFSETQRNKGNFPGRFSGRQFSNSRSEMNVSTLELGDSALYLCASSPLIQGQNIQYFGAGTRLSVL.

This clonotype was counted many times. The rearrangement joins TRBV9 to TRBJ2-7, with 7 positions matching TRBD1. Germline V CDR1 and CDR2: SGDLS, YYNGEE. V shed 4 bases and J 2 bases; nucleotides not matched to a gene: 9. The CDR3 has 15 residues. CDR3 DNA sequence: TGTGCCAGCAGCCCCCGACAGGGTTGGGCCTACGAGCAGTACTTC. Protein: CASSPRQGWAYEQYF.

CDR3 sequence reads: CSVLTEGANEKLFF. The CDR3 bases are TGCAGCGTCCTCACCGAAGGGGCTAATGAAAAACTGTTTTTT. The chain combines TRBV29-1 with TRBJ1-4; D possibly corresponds to TRBD1 (5 bases). Trimming pared 6 bases from V and 3 bases from J, leaving 14 bases between. The length of the CDR3 is 14 residues. Looked up from germline, CDR1 is SQVTM and CDR2 is ANQGSEA.

The V gene is TRBV9, the J gene TRBJ2-7; a weak D match, TRBD1 (5 bases). Germline CDR1 and CDR2: SGDLS and YYNGEE. The CDR3 is 15 residues long. Between the trimmed V and J ends, which lost 0 bases and 3 bases, there was a span of 13 bases. The CDR3: CASSVAQGSVYEQYF. In DNA, the CDR3 is TGTGCCAGCAGCGTAGCTCAGGGATCGGTCTACGAGCAGTACTTC. The full variable domain, in which reference TRBV9 and TRBJ2-7 provide the parts outside the CDR3, is DSGVTQTPKHLITATGQRVTLRCSPRSGDLSVYWYQQSLDQGLQFLIQYYNGEERAKGNILERFSAQQFPDLHSELNLSSLELGDSALYFCASSVAQGSVYEQYFGPGTRLTVT.

This clonotype was detected many times. V and J are TRBV3-1 and TRBJ2-7, with TRBD2 matching over 8 bases. Unmatched junction bases numbered 7, after V lost 4 bases and J lost 5 bases. Per germline, CDR1 LGHDT and CDR2 YNNKEL (reference sequence). The CDR3 totals 14 residues. The DNA of the CDR3 is TGTGCCAGCAGCCTTCAAGCGGGAGTACACGAGCAGTACTTC. As protein: CASSLQAGVHEQYF.

The CDR3: CASSPGQGIDNEQFF. The CDR3 coding sequence is TGTGCCAGCAGTCCAGGACAGGGGATCGACAATGAGCAGTTCTTC. This chain uses TRBV6-1 with TRBJ2-1; 9 bases are a match to TRBD1. Germline CDR1 MNHNS, CDR2 SASEGT. CDR3 length: 15 amino acids. V lost 5 bases and J lost 5; bases outside the gene matches: 7.

This clonotype was observed a few times. J is TRBJ2-3 and V is TRBV29-1; perhaps TRBD1 as D (6 bases). Germline-derived CDR1 and CDR2 are SQVTM and ANQGSEA. CDR3 size: 14 residues. V gave up 1 base and J gave up 8 bases, with 16 bases separating them. CDR3 loop: CSVEVQVLGGTQYF. CDR3 DNA sequence: TGCAGCGTTGAAGTACAGGTTCTAGGGGGTACGCAGTATTTT.

This clonotype came up many times. The chain joins TRBV15 to TRBJ2-7, with 12 bases matching TRBD2. The CDR3 length is 16 residues. V trimming: 5 bases; J trimming: 3 bases; junction bases outside the gene matches: 8. In germline, CDR1 is LNHNV, CDR2 YYDKDF (reference sequence). This CDR3 reads CATSPSGLAGLYEQYF. The CDR3 DNA sequence: TGTGCCACCAGCCCGTCGGGACTAGCGGGCCTCTACGAGCAGTACTTC.

V and J are TRBV6-6 and TRBJ2-2; TRBD2 agrees at 11 bases. CDR1 MNHNY and CDR2 SVGAGI come from the germline V gene (reference sequence). V shed 6 bases and J 6 bases; nucleotides not matched to a gene: 6. The CDR3 has 15 residues. Here the CDR3 DNA reads TGTGCCAGCAGCAGACTAGCGGGGCCGGCCGGGGAGCTGTTTTTT. Protein: CASSRLAGPAGELFF.

This clonotype has only a few counts. The rearrangement joins TRBV20-1 to TRBJ1-1, with D possibly TRBD1 on 6 matching bases. There are 15 residues in the CDR3. The V end was cut by 3 bases, the J end by 7 bases, with 21 bases between. The germline V gene encodes CDR1 DFQATT and CDR2 SNEGSKA (reference sequence). The chain's CDR3 is CSARPGRQGPGEAFF. In DNA, the CDR3 is TGCAGTGCTAGGCCCGGGCGCCAGGGGCCAGGTGAAGCTTTCTTT.